This T cell receptor (beta chain) is drawn from a study of blood T cell repertoires in COVID-19. Overall study: The analysed material was cDNA or gDNA that came from T cells, B-cell-depleted T cells, or PBMCs.

Per the original data handling: By means of reference gene primer amplification, nucleated cell counts were estimated. The repertoire was sequenced with immunoSEQ multiplex PCR; TCRdb's copy has only in-frame clones and lacks some. V and J calls and clone size are as listed in that table; D and trimming were resolved from the DNA. This table holds roughly 200,000 clones, more than 65% found once. The V end was cut by 3 bases, the J end by 1 base, with 12 bases between. Germline V lookup: CDR1 KGHSH, CDR2 LQKENI. This CDR3 has 15 amino acids. The receptor was derived from a man over 45 with active or convalescent COVID-19. This chain joins TRBV18 and TRBJ1-1, with TRBD1 as a possible D gene (6 bases). Source material: peripheral blood. CDR3 bases: TGTGCCAGCTCACCGGCAGGGGCTTCGAACACTGAAGCTTTCTTT. It translates to CASSPAGASNTEAFF.